A selection of T cell receptor beta chains follows, all from one sample in a study of CD8+CD57+ T cells in acquired aplastic anemia. MiXCR was run by TCRdb on the reads, yielding one entry per CDR3 protein. The sample includes approximately 21,000 distinct CDR3 sequences, 30% to 40% seen only once; the top ten take about 90%. Sequencing was performed on CD8+CD57+ T cells sorted from PBMCs. These receptor sequences come from a human donor with aplastic anemia. Each CDR3 is given with its conserved first and last residue. Each record gives: clone size, J gene, V gene, D gene, CDR3 DNA, CDR3 protein. A D gene is named only where the DNA matches it firmly. Expanded clones get a size class; other rows say once, few or many, or leave the size out.

clone_size: -; j_call: TRBJ2-3; v_call: TRBV3-1; d_call: -; cdr3_nt: TGTGCCAGCAGCCAAGAGTCAGCGGGAGATACGCAGTATTTT; cdr3_aa: CASSQESAGDTQYF
clone_size: -; j_call: TRBJ2-1; v_call: TRBV5-6; d_call: TRBD2; cdr3_nt: TGTGCCAGCAGCTTCGGTAGCGGGAATTCCTACAATGAGCAGTTCTTC; cdr3_aa: CASSFGSGNSYNEQFF
clone_size: -; j_call: TRBJ2-3; v_call: TRBV20-1; d_call: TRBD2; cdr3_nt: TGCAGTGTGGGGACTAGTTGGGCCTACAATGAGCAGTATTTT; cdr3_aa: CSVGTSWAYNEQYF
clone_size: few; j_call: TRBJ2-3; v_call: TRBV4-1; d_call: -; cdr3_nt: TGCGCCAGCAGCCAAGATCAAGATACGCAGTATTTT; cdr3_aa: CASSQDQDTQYF
clone_size: -; j_call: TRBJ2-7; v_call: TRBV7-2; d_call: TRBD1; cdr3_nt: TGTGCCAGCAGTACACGAGGGGGCTATAACTCCTACGAGCAGTACTTC; cdr3_aa: CASSTRGGYNSYEQYF
clone_size: -; j_call: TRBJ2-5; v_call: TRBV12-3/TRBV12-4; d_call: -; cdr3_nt: TGTGCCAGCAGTCCCTGGCAGGGTCCCCAAGAGACCCAGTACTTC; cdr3_aa: CASSPWQGPQETQYF
clone_size: -; j_call: TRBJ1-5; v_call: TRBV12-3/TRBV12-4; d_call: -; cdr3_nt: TGTGCCAGCAGTTTCCATCCCAGCTACGAGCATTTT; cdr3_aa: CASSFHPSYEHF
clone_size: few; j_call: TRBJ2-7; v_call: TRBV7-9; d_call: TRBD2; cdr3_nt: TGTGCCAGCGCCCCCGCCTGGGGGACTAGCGGTTACGAGCAGTACTTC; cdr3_aa: CASAPAWGTSGYEQYF
clone_size: -; j_call: TRBJ2-2; v_call: TRBV7-2; d_call: -; cdr3_nt: TGTGCCAGCAGCTTATGGGGGGTGGGCGGGGAGCTGTTTTTT; cdr3_aa: CASSLWGVGGELFF
clone_size: few; j_call: TRBJ2-7; v_call: TRBV9; d_call: TRBD1; cdr3_nt: TGTGCCAGCAGCCCCCGGACAGGCTACTACGAGCAGTACTTC; cdr3_aa: CASSPRTGYYEQYF
clone_size: -; j_call: TRBJ1-6; v_call: TRBV7-2; d_call: -; cdr3_nt: TGTGCCAGCAGGTGGGAAGGGGGGTATAATTCACCCCTCCACTTT; cdr3_aa: CASRWEGGYNSPLHF
clone_size: few; j_call: TRBJ1-6; v_call: TRBV7-9; d_call: TRBD1; cdr3_nt: TGTGCCAGCAGCCAGGACAGGTGGGATTCACCCCTCCACTTT; cdr3_aa: CASSQDRWDSPLHF
clone_size: few; j_call: TRBJ2-2; v_call: TRBV25-1; d_call: -; cdr3_nt: TGTGCCAGCAGTCCACAGGGACCGAACACCGGGGAGCTGTTTTTT; cdr3_aa: CASSPQGPNTGELFF
clone_size: -; j_call: TRBJ2-7; v_call: TRBV6-5; d_call: -; cdr3_nt: TGTGCCAGCACGAGAACAGGGAGCTCCTACGAGCAGTACTTC; cdr3_aa: CASTRTGSSYEQYF
clone_size: few; j_call: TRBJ1-4; v_call: TRBV20-1; d_call: -; cdr3_nt: TGCAGTGCTAGCCGGGAAGGAATTAATGAAAAACTGTTTTTT; cdr3_aa: CSASREGINEKLFF
clone_size: few; j_call: TRBJ2-7; v_call: TRBV6-5; d_call: -; cdr3_nt: TGTGCCAGCAGAGATCCCGGGACAAGCTACGAGCAGTACTTC; cdr3_aa: CASRDPGTSYEQYF
clone_size: few; j_call: TRBJ2-7; v_call: TRBV2; d_call: -; cdr3_nt: TGTGCCAGCAGTGAACTGGGTTCCTACGAGCAGTACTTC; cdr3_aa: CASSELGSYEQYF
clone_size: -; j_call: TRBJ2-3; v_call: TRBV6-4; d_call: TRBD2; cdr3_nt: TGTGCCAGCAGTGGCGGGAGGGCCACAGATACGCAGTATTTT; cdr3_aa: CASSGGRATDTQYF
clone_size: -; j_call: TRBJ1-4; v_call: TRBV2; d_call: TRBD1; cdr3_nt: TGTGCCAGCGGCCGGGACAGGGGGGGGACTAATGAAAAACTGTTTTTT; cdr3_aa: CASGRDRGGTNEKLFF
clone_size: -; j_call: TRBJ1-1; v_call: TRBV9; d_call: -; cdr3_nt: TGTGCCAGCAGCGTATCCCGGGGCAGGGCCTTTGACACTGAAGCTTTCTTT; cdr3_aa: CASSVSRGRAFDTEAFF
clone_size: -; j_call: TRBJ1-1; v_call: TRBV5-5; d_call: -; cdr3_nt: TGTGCCAGCAGCTTGTCGGTTTCCACAGGCACTGAAGCTTTCTTT; cdr3_aa: CASSLSVSTGTEAFF
clone_size: -; j_call: TRBJ1-6; v_call: TRBV5-6; d_call: TRBD1; cdr3_nt: TGTGCCAGCAGCTTGGATCAGGGGGCGAATTCACCCCTCCACTTT; cdr3_aa: CASSLDQGANSPLHF
clone_size: -; j_call: TRBJ2-3; v_call: TRBV29-1; d_call: TRBD2; cdr3_nt: TGCAGCGTGGAAGGGACTAGCGGCCCCCGGGAGGATACGCAGTATTTT; cdr3_aa: CSVEGTSGPREDTQYF
clone_size: few; j_call: TRBJ2-3; v_call: TRBV7-8; d_call: -; cdr3_nt: TGTGCCAGCAGCTTAGTTCGGTCGAGGGAGGATACGCAGTATTTT; cdr3_aa: CASSLVRSREDTQYF
clone_size: -; j_call: TRBJ2-2; v_call: TRBV7-9; d_call: -; cdr3_nt: TGTGCCAGCAGTTGGGGGCAAGAAAGGGAGCTGTTTTTT; cdr3_aa: CASSWGQERELFF
clone_size: many; j_call: TRBJ2-7; v_call: TRBV6-6; d_call: -; cdr3_nt: TGTGCCAGCAGCCCCAACAGCGGAACCTACGAGCAGTACTTC; cdr3_aa: CASSPNSGTYEQYF
clone_size: -; j_call: TRBJ1-3; v_call: TRBV7-8; d_call: -; cdr3_nt: TGTGCCAGCAGCTTAGGTCGGGAGGAGGCAACCTACTCTGGAAACACCATATATTTT; cdr3_aa: CASSLGREEATYSGNTIYF
clone_size: large; j_call: TRBJ2-7; v_call: TRBV12-3/TRBV12-4; d_call: -; cdr3_nt: TGTGCCAGCAGTTTAGGAGTGTCAGGCTACGAGCAGTACTTC; cdr3_aa: CASSLGVSGYEQYF
clone_size: -; j_call: TRBJ2-3; v_call: TRBV29-1; d_call: TRBD2; cdr3_nt: TGCAGCGTCACTCTAGCGGCTAGCACAGGTACGCAGTATTTT; cdr3_aa: CSVTLAASTGTQYF
clone_size: few; j_call: TRBJ2-7; v_call: TRBV10-3; d_call: TRBD2; cdr3_nt: TGTGCCATCAGTGATGAAGCTAGCGGCACCTCCTACGAGCAGTACTTC; cdr3_aa: CAISDEASGTSYEQYF
clone_size: -; j_call: TRBJ2-3; v_call: TRBV20-1; d_call: -; cdr3_nt: TGCAGTGCTAGAGATCGGCGGGTTCATAGCACAGATACGCAGTATTTT; cdr3_aa: CSARDRRVHSTDTQYF
clone_size: -; j_call: TRBJ1-1; v_call: TRBV2; d_call: -; cdr3_nt: TGTGCCAGCAGTGGAGCAGGGAGTAGATCGGGCACTGAAGCTTTCTTT; cdr3_aa: CASSGAGSRSGTEAFF
clone_size: -; j_call: TRBJ2-1; v_call: TRBV7-8; d_call: TRBD2; cdr3_nt: TGTGCCAGCAGTTTGGGGGGGGGAAGGCGTCTCGTTGAGCAGTTCTTC; cdr3_aa: CASSLGGGRRLVEQFF
clone_size: -; j_call: TRBJ1-1; v_call: TRBV19; d_call: -; cdr3_nt: TGTGCCAGTAGGCCTCGCGGTGCTACTGAAGCTCTCTTT; cdr3_aa: CASRPRGATEALF
clone_size: -; j_call: TRBJ2-1; v_call: TRBV29-1; d_call: -; cdr3_nt: TGCAGCGTTGTCCTCAGTGTCCTGGCAGGGTCCTACAATGAGCAGTTCTTC; cdr3_aa: CSVVLSVLAGSYNEQFF
clone_size: -; j_call: TRBJ2-7; v_call: TRBV19; d_call: TRBD1; cdr3_nt: TGTGCCAGTACTCCGGGACAGGGGCCCTACGAGCAGTACTTC; cdr3_aa: CASTPGQGPYEQYF